The source of this T cell receptor (beta chain) is a study of response to subunit inactivated influenza vaccine. CDR3 length: 16 amino acids. Germline lookup yields CDR1 LGHNA and CDR2 YSLEER. J was trimmed by 9 bases and V by 3 bases; bases with no gene match: 13. This clonotype appeared a few times. Its specificity is unknown. TCRdb redid the calling of the RT-PCR reads with MiXCR, one entry per CDR3 protein. The sample shows 150,000 to 200,000 distinct CDR3 sequences, about 12% of them seen only once. General observations from the study: There was a suggestion from the authors that each seasonal influenza vaccination recruits few new T cells.

The data also belong to a second study, concerning T cells expressing NK-cell markers. Per that study: In generating TCR beta cDNA, 5'RACE template switching with UMIs was used. The leading position in the CD3+CD56-NKG2C+ fraction of a few donors also went to these clonotypes.

V usage is TRBV4-3 and J usage is TRBJ2-1; 8 nucleotides match TRBD2. The sequence was collected from a man aged 50 to 59 who received an inactivated influenza vaccine. The specimen comprised CD8+ T cells sorted from PBMCs, sampled 11 to 12 days after vaccination. This chain's CDR3 is CASSHDGGAGTTEQFF. DNA for the CDR3: TGCGCCAGCAGCCACGACGGGGGGGCCGGTACCACTGAGCAGTTCTTC.